One TCR beta chain is described in this entry. Its antigen is as yet unknown. This sample is drawn from a study of T cell responses to AZD1222 COVID-19 vaccine. Study-wide results and caveats: Variant regions that are unmutated are reportedly the target of nearly half of spike-specific TCRs. No repertoire was sampled before or during the peak T cell response, only after it. Clonal diversity may have been underestimated in mostly white British donors.

Using immunoSEQ multiplex PCR, the repertoire was profiled, and TCRdb retains in-frame clones only, with some absent. The sample carries 110,000 to 150,000 clones, roughly 92% recorded once. This CDR3 spans 18 amino acids. V dropped 7 bases and J dropped 0; count of bases not matched to a gene: 14. Per the germline V gene, CDR1 is SGHRS and CDR2 is YFSETQ. The sequencing used peripheral blood, collected on day 0 of AZD1222 vaccination. The genes are TRBV5-1 and TRBJ2-3, with TRBD1 matching over 10 bases. This receptor was obtained from an adult in good health. The CDR3 nucleotides read TGCGCCAGCCGTGGCCCACCGGGACAGGGGAGAAGCACAGATACGCAGTATTTT. Residues: CASRGPPGQGRSTDTQYF. Variable domain in full (rest from reference TRBV5-1 and TRBJ2-3): KAGVTQTPRYLIKTRGQQVTLSCSPISGHRSVSWYQQTPGQGLQFLFEYFSETQRNKGNFPGRFSGRQFSNSRSEMNVSTLELGDSALYLCASRGPPGQGRSTDTQYFGPGTRLTVL.